The TCR beta chain described here comes from a study of beta chain features in type 1 diabetes. CDR1 is MNHNS and CDR2 is SASEGT in the germline V gene. The germline V and J ends were trimmed by 6 bases and 5 bases, with 17 bases remaining between them. The CDR3 contains 14 residues. Since all of the isolated RNA was reverse transcribed, expressed TCRB transcripts were what got sequenced. Here immunoSEQ multiplex PCR was the method, and the copy in TCRdb shows in-frame clones only, minus some. The table shows around 99,000 clones, with 40% occurring only once. Study-level results: Patients and controls would share equally any PCR tilt toward shorter templates. Patients with type 1 diabetes showed fewer VDJ junction insertions and more deletions. Cells carrying high TCR expression could end up over-represented when cDNA is sequenced.

As concerns this clone: Its antigen is unidentified.

CD4+ naive, central memory, regulatory and stem cell-like memory cells were sorted via CD45RO/CCR7/CD25/CD127/CD95/CD27. Material for sequencing was stem cell memory CD4+ T cells from blood. This receptor was taken from a woman between 18 and 29 years old in good health. The rearrangement joins TRBV6-1 to TRBJ2-7; TRBD1 might be the D (5 bases). CDR3 region: CASRAGFGRNEQYF. In DNA, the CDR3 is TGTGCCAGCAGGGCAGGGTTCGGCCGCAACGAGCAGTACTTC.